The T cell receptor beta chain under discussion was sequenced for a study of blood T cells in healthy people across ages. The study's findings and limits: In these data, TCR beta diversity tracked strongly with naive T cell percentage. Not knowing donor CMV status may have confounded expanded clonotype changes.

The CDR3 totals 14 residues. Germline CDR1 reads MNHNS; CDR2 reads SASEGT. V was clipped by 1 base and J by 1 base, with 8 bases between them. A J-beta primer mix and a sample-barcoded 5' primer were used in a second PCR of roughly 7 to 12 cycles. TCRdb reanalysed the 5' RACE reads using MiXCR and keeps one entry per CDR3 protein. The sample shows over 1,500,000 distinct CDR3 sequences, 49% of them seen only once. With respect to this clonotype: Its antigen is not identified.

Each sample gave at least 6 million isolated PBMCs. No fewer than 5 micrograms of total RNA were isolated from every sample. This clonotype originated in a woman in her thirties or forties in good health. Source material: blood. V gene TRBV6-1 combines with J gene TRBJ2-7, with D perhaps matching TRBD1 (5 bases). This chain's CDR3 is CASSEGGRSYEQYF. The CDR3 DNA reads TGTGCCAGCAGTGAAGGGGGCAGGTCCTACGAGCAGTACTTC.